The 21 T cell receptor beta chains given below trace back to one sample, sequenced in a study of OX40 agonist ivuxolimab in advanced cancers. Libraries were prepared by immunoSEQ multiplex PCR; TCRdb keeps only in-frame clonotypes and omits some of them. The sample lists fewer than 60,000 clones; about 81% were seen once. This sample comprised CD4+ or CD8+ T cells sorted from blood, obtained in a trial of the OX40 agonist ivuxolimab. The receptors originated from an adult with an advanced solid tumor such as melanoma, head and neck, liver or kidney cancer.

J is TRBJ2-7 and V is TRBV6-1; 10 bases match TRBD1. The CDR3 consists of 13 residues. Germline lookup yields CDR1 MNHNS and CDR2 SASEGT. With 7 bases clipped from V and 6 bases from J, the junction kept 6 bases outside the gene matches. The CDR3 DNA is TGTGCCAGCACCCTGGGGACAGGGGCCGAGCAGTACTTC. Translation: CASTLGTGAEQYF.

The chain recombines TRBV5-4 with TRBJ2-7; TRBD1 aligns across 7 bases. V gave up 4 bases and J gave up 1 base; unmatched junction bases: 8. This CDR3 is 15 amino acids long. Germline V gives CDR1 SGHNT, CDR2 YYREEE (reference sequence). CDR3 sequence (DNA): TGTGCCAGCAGCGGCCGGGACAGATCGTCCTACGAGCAGTACTTC. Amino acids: CASSGRDRSSYEQYF.

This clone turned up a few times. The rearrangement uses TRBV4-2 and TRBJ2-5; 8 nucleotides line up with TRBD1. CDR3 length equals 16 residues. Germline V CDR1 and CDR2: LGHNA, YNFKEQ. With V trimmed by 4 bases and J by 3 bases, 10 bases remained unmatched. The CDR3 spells CASSRSTGTGEETQYF. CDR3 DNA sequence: TGTGCCAGCAGCCGATCAACCGGGACAGGAGAAGAGACCCAGTACTTC.

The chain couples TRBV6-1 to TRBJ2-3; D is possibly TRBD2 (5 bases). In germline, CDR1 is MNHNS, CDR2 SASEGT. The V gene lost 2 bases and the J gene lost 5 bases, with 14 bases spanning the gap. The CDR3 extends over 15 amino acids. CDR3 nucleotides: TGTGCCAGCAGTGAAAATAGGGCCGGGGTAGATACGCAGTATTTT. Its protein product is CASSENRAGVDTQYF.

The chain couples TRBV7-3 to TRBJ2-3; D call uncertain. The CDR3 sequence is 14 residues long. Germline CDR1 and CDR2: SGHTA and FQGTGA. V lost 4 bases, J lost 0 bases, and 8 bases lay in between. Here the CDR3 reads CASSSLKSTDTQYF. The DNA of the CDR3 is TGTGCCAGCAGCTCCCTAAAAAGCACAGATACGCAGTATTTT. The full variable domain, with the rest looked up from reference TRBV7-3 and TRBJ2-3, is GAGVSQTPSNKVTEKGKYVELRCDPISGHTALYWYRQSLGQGPEFLIYFQGTGAADDSGLPNDRFFAVRPEGSVSTLKIQRTERGDSAVYLCASSSLKSTDTQYFGPGTRLTVL.

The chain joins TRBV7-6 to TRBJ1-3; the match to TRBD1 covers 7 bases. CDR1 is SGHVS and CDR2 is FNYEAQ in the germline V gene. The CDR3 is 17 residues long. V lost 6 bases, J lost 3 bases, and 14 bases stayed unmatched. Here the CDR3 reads CASSELYRGKSGNTIYF. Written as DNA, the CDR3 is TGTGCCAGCAGTGAGTTATACAGGGGAAAAAGTGGAAACACCATATATTTT.

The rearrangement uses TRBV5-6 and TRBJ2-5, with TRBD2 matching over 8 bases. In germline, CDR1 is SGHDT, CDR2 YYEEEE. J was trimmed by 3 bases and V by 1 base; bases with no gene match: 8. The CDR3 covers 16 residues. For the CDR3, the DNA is TGTGCCAGCAGCTTGCGCGGGGGGCTTCGTGAAGAGACCCAGTACTTC. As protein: CASSLRGGLREETQYF.

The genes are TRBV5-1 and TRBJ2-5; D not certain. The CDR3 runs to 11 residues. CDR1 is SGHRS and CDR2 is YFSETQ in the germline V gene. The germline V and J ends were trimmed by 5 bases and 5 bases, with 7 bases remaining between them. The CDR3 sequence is CASSERETQYF. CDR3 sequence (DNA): TGCGCCAGCAGTGAAAGGGAGACCCAGTACTTC.

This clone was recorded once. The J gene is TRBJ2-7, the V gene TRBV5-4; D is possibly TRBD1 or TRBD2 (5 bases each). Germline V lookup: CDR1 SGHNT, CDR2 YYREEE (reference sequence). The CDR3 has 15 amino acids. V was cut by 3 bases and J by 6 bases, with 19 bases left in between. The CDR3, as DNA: TGTGCCAGCAGCTCCGAAGGGACGGCCCATGGCGAGCAGTACTTC. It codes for CASSSEGTAHGEQYF. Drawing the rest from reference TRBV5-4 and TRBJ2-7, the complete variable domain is ETGVTQSPTHLIKTRGQQVTLRCSSQSGHNTVSWYQQALGQGPQFIFQYYREEENGRGNFPPRFSGLQFPNYSSELNVNALELDDSALYLCASSSEGTAHGEQYFGPGTRLTVT.

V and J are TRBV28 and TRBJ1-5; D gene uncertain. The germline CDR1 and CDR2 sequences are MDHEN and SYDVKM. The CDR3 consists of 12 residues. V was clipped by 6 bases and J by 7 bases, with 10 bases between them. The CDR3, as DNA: TGTGCCAGCAGACCGGGCCAACAGCCCCAGCATTTT. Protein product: CASRPGQQPQHF.

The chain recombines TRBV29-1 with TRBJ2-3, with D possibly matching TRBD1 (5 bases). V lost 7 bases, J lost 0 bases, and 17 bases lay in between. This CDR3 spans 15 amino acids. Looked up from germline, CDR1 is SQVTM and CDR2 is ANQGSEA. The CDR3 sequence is CSARETAESTDTQYF. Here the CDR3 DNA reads TGCAGCGCAAGAGAGACAGCCGAAAGCACAGATACGCAGTATTTT.

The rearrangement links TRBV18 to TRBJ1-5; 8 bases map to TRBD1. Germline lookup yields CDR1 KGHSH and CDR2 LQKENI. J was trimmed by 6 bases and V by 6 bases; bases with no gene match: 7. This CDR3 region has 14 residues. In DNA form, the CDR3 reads TGTGCCAGCTCGCCAACAGGGGGATCTCAGCCCCAGCATTTT. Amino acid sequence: CASSPTGGSQPQHF.

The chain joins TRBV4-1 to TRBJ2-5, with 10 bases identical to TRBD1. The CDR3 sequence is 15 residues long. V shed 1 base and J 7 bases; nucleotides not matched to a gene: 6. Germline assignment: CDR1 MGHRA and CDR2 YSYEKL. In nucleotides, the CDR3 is TGCGCCAGCAGCCAAGCCGGGACAGGGGTTCGGACCCAGTACTTC. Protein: CASSQAGTGVRTQYF.

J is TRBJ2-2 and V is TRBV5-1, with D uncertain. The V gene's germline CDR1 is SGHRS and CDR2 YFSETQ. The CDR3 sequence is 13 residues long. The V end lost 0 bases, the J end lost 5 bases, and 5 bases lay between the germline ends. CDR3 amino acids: CASSLGYTGELFF. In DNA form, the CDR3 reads TGCGCCAGCAGCTTGGGGTATACCGGGGAGCTGTTTTTT.

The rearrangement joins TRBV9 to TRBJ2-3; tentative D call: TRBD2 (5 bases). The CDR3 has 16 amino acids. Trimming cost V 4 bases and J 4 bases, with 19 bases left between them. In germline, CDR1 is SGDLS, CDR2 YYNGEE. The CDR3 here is CASSSRDGVGSDTQYF. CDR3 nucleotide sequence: TGTGCCAGCAGCTCGAGGGATGGGGTCGGGTCAGATACGCAGTATTTT.

The CDR3 region is CASSSERLNSNQPQHF. For the CDR3, the DNA is TGTGCCAGCAGCTCAGAGAGGCTCAATAGCAATCAGCCCCAGCATTTT. This chain joins TRBV7-8 and TRBJ1-5; D gene uncertain. The V gene's germline CDR1 is SGHVS and CDR2 FQNEAQ. There are 16 residues in the CDR3. Trimming took 4 bases from V and 0 from J, leaving 13 bases between them.

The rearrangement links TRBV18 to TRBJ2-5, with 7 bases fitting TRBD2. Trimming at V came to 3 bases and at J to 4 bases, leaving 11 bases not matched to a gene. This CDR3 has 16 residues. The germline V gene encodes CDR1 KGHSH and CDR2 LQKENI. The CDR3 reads CASSPLTSSAVETQYF. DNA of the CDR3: TGTGCCAGCTCACCCCTGACTAGCTCAGCCGTAGAGACCCAGTACTTC.

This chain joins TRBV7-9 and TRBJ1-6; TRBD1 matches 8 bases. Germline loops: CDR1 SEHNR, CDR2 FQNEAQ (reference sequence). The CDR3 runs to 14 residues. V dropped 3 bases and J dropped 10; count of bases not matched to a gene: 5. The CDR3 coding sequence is TGTGCCAGCAGCTTCGAACAGGGGGGGTCACCCCTCCACTTT. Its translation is CASSFEQGGSPLHF.

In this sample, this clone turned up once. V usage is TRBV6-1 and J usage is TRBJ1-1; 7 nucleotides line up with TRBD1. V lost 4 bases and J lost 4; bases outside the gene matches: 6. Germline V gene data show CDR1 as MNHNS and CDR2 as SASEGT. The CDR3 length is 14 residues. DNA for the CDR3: TGTGCCAGCAGTGGTAGACAGGGTACCACTGAAGCTTTCTTT. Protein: CASSGRQGTTEAFF.

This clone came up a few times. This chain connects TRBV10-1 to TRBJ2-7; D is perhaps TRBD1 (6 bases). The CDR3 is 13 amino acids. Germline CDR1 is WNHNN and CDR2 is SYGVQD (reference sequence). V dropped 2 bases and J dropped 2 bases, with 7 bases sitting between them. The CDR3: CASSETGPYEQYF. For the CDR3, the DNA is TGCGCCAGCAGTGAGACAGGGCCCTACGAGCAGTACTTC.

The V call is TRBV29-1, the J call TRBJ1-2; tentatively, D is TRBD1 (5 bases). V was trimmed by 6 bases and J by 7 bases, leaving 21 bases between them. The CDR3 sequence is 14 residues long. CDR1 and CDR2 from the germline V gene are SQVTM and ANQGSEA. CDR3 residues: CSVERRGQGGGYTF. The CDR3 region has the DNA TGCAGCGTCGAACGAAGGGGCCAGGGAGGTGGCTACACCTTC.